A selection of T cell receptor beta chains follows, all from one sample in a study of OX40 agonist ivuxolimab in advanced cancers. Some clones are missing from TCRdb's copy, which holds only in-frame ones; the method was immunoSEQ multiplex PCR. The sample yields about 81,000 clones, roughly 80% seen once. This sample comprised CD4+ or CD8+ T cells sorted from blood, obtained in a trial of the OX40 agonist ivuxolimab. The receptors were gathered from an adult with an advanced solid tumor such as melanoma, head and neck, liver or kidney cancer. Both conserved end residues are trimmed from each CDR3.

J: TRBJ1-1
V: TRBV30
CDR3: AWSAQGVNTEAF

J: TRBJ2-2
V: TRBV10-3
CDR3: AISSRGGTGELF

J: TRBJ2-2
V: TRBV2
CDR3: ASSEDMGASTGELF

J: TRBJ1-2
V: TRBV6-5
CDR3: ASSDMYHGYT

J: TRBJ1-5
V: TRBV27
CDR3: ASSSRAGTVRQPQH

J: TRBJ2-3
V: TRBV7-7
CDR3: ASSPAWGVLSTDTQY

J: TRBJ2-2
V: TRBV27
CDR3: ASTPTARTTTGELF

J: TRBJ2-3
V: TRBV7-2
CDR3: ASSWLEGTQY

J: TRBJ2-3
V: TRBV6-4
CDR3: ASSRELSSTDTQY

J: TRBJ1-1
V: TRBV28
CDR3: ASSFPGSLSSTEAF

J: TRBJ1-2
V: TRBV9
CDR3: ASSELTGQGKDGYT

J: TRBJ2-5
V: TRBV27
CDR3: ASRHWTAQETQY

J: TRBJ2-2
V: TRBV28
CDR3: ASQERGPSGELF

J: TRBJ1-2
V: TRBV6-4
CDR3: ASSPKPIKLQNYGYT

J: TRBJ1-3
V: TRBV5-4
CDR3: ASSLKGLSGNTIY

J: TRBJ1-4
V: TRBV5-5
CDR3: ASSRGQGDEKLF

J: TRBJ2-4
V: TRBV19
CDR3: ASSIGPGLANIQY

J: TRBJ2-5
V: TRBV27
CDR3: ASSLSRGGGLEQY

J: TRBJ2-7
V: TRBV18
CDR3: ASSPKTSGPYEQY

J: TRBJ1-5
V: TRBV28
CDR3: ASSLYRGRSNQPQH

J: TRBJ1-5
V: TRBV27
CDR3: ASSLGVYQPQH

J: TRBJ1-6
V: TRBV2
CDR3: ASSWNRENSPLH

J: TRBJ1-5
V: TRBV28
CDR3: ASSRETDYSNQPQH

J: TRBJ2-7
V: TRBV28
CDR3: ASSFPRDRSLSSTYEQY

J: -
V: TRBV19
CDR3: ASYPSGGPRAEDWYEQY

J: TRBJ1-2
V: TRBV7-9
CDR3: ASSFRDRVRYGYT

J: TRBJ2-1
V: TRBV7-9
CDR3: ASRESGSHYNEQF

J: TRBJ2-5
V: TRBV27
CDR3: ASSFSIGLDQY

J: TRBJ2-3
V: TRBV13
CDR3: ASSSGLAGVTDTQY

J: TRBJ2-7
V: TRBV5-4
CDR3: ASSRPMAGGLYEQY

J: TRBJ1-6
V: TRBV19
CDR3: ASRMTENSPLH

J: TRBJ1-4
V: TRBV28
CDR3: ASRQPRAGEKLF

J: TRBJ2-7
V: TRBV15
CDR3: ATSRDWGGVSSYEQY

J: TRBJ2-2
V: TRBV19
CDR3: ASSTMDGELF

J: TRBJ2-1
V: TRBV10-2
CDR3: ASSDYEQF

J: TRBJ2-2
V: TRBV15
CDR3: ATSGAAGTGELF

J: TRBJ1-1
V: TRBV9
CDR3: ASSDRQGGLAF

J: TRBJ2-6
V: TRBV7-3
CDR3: ASSRIAGVTGANVLT

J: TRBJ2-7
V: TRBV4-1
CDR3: ASSPRSGTATYEQY

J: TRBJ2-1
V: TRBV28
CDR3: ASSEQGHEQF

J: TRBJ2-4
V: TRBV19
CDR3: ATAQSENIQY

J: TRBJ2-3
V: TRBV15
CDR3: ATSRVGSGVYGNTQY

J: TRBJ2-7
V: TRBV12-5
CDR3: ASGLVGHEQY

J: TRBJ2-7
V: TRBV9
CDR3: ASSARTGDEQY

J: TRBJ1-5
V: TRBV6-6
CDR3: ASKQGNQPQH